This T cell receptor (beta chain) originates from a study of Ad26.COV2.S vaccination and SARS-CoV-2 variants. For the study at large: Sample donor was a member of the COV1001 Ad26.COV2.S trial arm. Administration of Ad26.COV2.S was intramuscular, either once or twice 56 days apart. Regarding the study as a whole: Vaccinees and placebo recipients showed similar non-spike TCR breadth. After vaccination, reports described spike-specific CD8+ and CD4+ T cell responses as showing substantial breadth.

Treatment denoted: about 20 received Ad26.COV2.S at low or high dose, single or two shots; 5 received placebo; per-sample allocation not given. Sampling occurred on day 63 after the first vaccine or placebo injection. Comments on this clone: Its antigen is undetermined.

Libraries were prepared by immunoSEQ multiplex PCR; TCRdb keeps only in-frame clonotypes and omits some of them. The table includes about 480,000 clones, approximately 90% detected once. This sample comprised peripheral blood, obtained in a trial of Ad26.COV2.S vaccine versus placebo. This receptor was obtained from a person between 18 and 60 years old who received the Ad26.COV2.S COVID-19 vaccine or a placebo.

CDR3 in amino acids: CASSILGKGYTF. The CDR3 nucleotides read TGTGCCAGTAGTATTCTTGGGAAGGGCTACACCTTC. The V gene is TRBV19, the J gene TRBJ1-2; D is uncertain. CDR1 and CDR2 from the germline V gene are LNHDA and SQIVND (reference sequence). Trimming left V 3 bases short and J 8 bases short, with 10 bases between. The CDR3 totals 12 residues.